The count of the clone carrying this TCR beta chain is one. What it binds is not known. The sample belongs to a study of T cells in Graves' hyperthyroidism and ophthalmopathy. Germline CDR1 reads SGHRS; CDR2 reads YFSETQ. V gave up 4 bases and J gave up 9 bases; unmatched junction bases: 17. The CDR3 is 16 residues long. Exclusion followed for patients with uncontrolled infection, other autoimmune disease, pregnancy or lactation. Fresh peripheral blood, 10 ml, yielded the PBMCs. General study results and limits: It was a median around seven months before onset that the model predicted ophthalmopathy.

TCR beta CDR3 regions were amplified from RNA transcripts. With the HTBI primer set, the TCR CDR3 went through a first round of RT-PCR. TCRdb reprocessed the multiplex PCR reads via MiXCR and lists one record per CDR3 protein. In the table there are 800,000 or so distinct CDR3 sequences, 38% of which are singletons. The sample comprised blood. This sequence joins TRBV5-1 and TRBJ2-5; TRBD1 matches 8 bases. This TCR was sampled from a man aged 18 to 29 with Graves' hyperthyroidism. In DNA, the CDR3 is TGCGCCAGCAGCGACACGCGAGGACAGGGTGTCGAGGCCCAGTACTTC. This codes for CASSDTRGQGVEAQYF.